This TCR beta chain was documented in a study of OX40 agonist ivuxolimab in advanced cancers. It was autoimmune disease history or systemic immunosuppression that excluded patients. Using immunoSEQ multiplex PCR, the repertoire was profiled, and TCRdb retains in-frame clones only, with some absent. The table includes about 80,000 clones, around nine tenths detected once. Findings of the study overall: CD4+ and CD8+ T cells in blood underwent clonal expansion by week 6 at 0.1 to 3.0 mg/kg. The study did not work out the antigen specificity of the expanded peripheral T cells.

Notes on this clone: Its antigen is unknown.

The sequenced sample was CD4+ or CD8+ T cells sorted from blood, obtained in a trial of the OX40 agonist ivuxolimab. This clonotype was sampled from an adult with an advanced solid tumor such as melanoma, head and neck, liver or kidney cancer.

This CDR3 is CASRVLTVNTEAFF. For the CDR3, the DNA is TGTGCCAGCAGGGTTTTGACAGTGAACACTGAAGCTTTCTTT. V and J are TRBV6-1 and TRBJ1-1; D is perhaps TRBD1 (5 bases). Germline assignment: CDR1 MNHNS and CDR2 SASEGT. V dropped 6 bases and J dropped 0 bases, with 11 bases sitting between them. This CDR3 has 14 residues.